The next 21 T cell receptor gamma chains were all read from a single sample in a study of Vδ1+ human thymocytes. Notes on the study in general: Thymic TRG and TRD repertoires appeared highly polyclonal.

The template was reverse-transcribed extracted RNA. The CDR3 regions were amplified by multiplex PCR from V-gene primers to a constant-region primer. TCRdb ran CATT on the multiplex PCR reads. The repertoire includes tens of thousands of gamma-chain clones, 20% of them detected once, and around 2% sits in the top ten. Their antigen targets remain unknown. Sequencing used Vdelta1+ gamma-delta thymocytes from the thymus. Stated subset: FACS-sorted CD3+ TCRalphabeta- TCRVdelta1+ TCRVdelta2- thymocytes. Source of these receptors: a girl in the first two years of life who had congenital heart surgery.

This clone appeared a few times. V and J are TRGV3 and TRGJP2. Per germline, CDR1 VTNTFY and CDR2 YDVSTARD (reference sequence). After removal of 0 bases from V and 3 bases from J, the junction contained 7 bases not matched to a gene. The CDR3 loop spans 16 amino acids. The CDR3 here is CATWDRPRGSDWIKTF. The DNA of the CDR3 is TGTGCCACCTGGGACAGGCCTAGAGGTAGTGATTGGATCAAGACGTTT.

This sequence joins TRGV2 and TRGJ1 or TRGJ2. The junction had 12 bases not matched to a gene; V was cut back by 4 bases and J by 9 bases. This CDR3 spans 13 amino acids. Germline assignment: CDR1 EGSNGY and CDR2 YDSYNSKV. The CDR3 region is CATWDRPLFKKLF. The DNA for the CDR3 is TGTGCCACCTGGGATAGGCCGCTCTTTAAGAAACTCTTT.

This clone has a handful of counts. The chain uses TRGV8 and TRGJ1 or TRGJ2. Germline V gene sequence: CDR1 VENAVY, CDR2 YDSYNSRV. This CDR3 contains 13 residues. V was clipped by 1 base and J by 7 bases; unmatched bases: 7. CDR3 DNA sequence: TGTGCCACCTGGGATAGTCCGGAATATAAGAAACTCTTT. Translating gives CATWDSPEYKKLF.

This clone was detected ten times or more. At the DNA level, this CDR3 is encoded by other sequences in the same sample as well. This rearrangement joins TRGV4 to TRGJ1 or TRGJ2. V trimming: 0 bases; J trimming: 6 bases; junction bases outside the gene matches: 5. Germline loops: CDR1 EGSTGY, CDR2 YDSYTSSV. The CDR3 has 13 residues. The CDR3 nucleotides are TGTGCCACCTGGGATGGGCTAGGTTATAAGAAACTCTTT. Amino acids: CATWDGLGYKKLF.

This clone has just a few counts. The chain uses TRGV3 and TRGJ1 or TRGJ2. Per germline, CDR1 VTNTFY and CDR2 YDVSTARD (reference sequence). The CDR3 loop spans 15 amino acids. V was pared by 1 base and J by 15 bases, with 21 bases of the junction left unmatched. The CDR3 loop reads CATWDSQADDPRGLF. The DNA for the CDR3 is TGTGCCACCTGGGACAGCCAAGCCGACGACCCGAGGGGACTCTTT.

The chain combines TRGV9 with TRGJ1 or TRGJ2. Germline V lookup: CDR1 GITISATS, CDR2 ISYDGTV (reference sequence). Trimming at V came to 3 bases and at J to 7 bases, leaving 12 bases not matched to a gene. This CDR3 is built from 14 residues. CDR3 sequence (DNA): TGTGCCTTGTGGGAGCCGGCCTCCTGCTATAAGAAACTCTTT. As protein: CALWEPASCYKKLF.

The chain recombines TRGV9 with TRGJ1 or TRGJ2. V gave up 5 bases and J gave up 10 bases; unmatched junction bases: 8. Germline V gene lookup returns CDR1 GITISATS and CDR2 ISYDGTV (reference sequence). The CDR3 totals 11 residues. CDR3 sequence: CALWGIKKKLF. The CDR3, as DNA: TGTGCCTTGTGGGGTATTAAGAAGAAACTCTTT.

This clone occurred a few times. With a much larger clone just one base away, this may be a read error. The J gene is TRGJ1 or TRGJ2, the V gene TRGV3. Per the germline V gene, CDR1 is VTNTFY and CDR2 is YDVSTARD (reference sequence). Trimming cost V 5 bases and J 6 bases; bases outside gene matches: 1. This CDR3 region has 10 residues. The CDR3 nucleotides read TGTGCCACCTGGGTTTATAAGAAACTCTTT. This translates into CATWVYKKLF.

The sample holds a few counts of this clone. The V gene is TRGV2, the J gene TRGJP2. The CDR3 contains 11 residues. J gave up 15 bases and V 3 bases, and 7 bases lay outside the gene matches. CDR1 EGSNGY and CDR2 YDSYNSKV come from the germline V gene. The DNA for the CDR3 is TGTGCCACCTGGGACAGGCCGGTCAAGACGTTT. Protein product: CATWDRPVKTF.

This clone is medium-sized. Other DNA sequences within the sample encode an identical CDR3. The chain employs TRGV4 and TRGJ1 or TRGJ2. Trimming cost V 0 bases and J 4 bases; bases outside gene matches: 3. Germline V gene lookup returns CDR1 EGSTGY and CDR2 YDSYTSSV. This CDR3 has 13 residues. CDR3 sequence: CATWDGRYYKKLF. The CDR3 DNA reads TGTGCCACCTGGGATGGGCGATATTATAAGAAACTCTTT.

Concerning this clone itself: The same CDR3 can be traced to other DNA sequences in this sample. The rearrangement uses TRGV4 and TRGJ1 or TRGJ2. The CDR3 covers 12 residues. V was pared by 0 bases and J by 7 bases, with 3 bases of the junction left unmatched. CDR1 and CDR2 (germline): EGSTGY, YDSYTSSV. CDR3 in amino acids: CATWDGGYKKLF. The CDR3 bases are TGTGCCACCTGGGATGGGGGGTATAAGAAACTCTTT.

In this sample, this clone turned up a few times. The same CDR3 is also encoded by other DNA sequences in this sample. This chain uses TRGV9 with TRGJP2. Per the germline V gene, CDR1 is GITISATS and CDR2 is ISYDGTV (reference sequence). The trim removed 0 bases at V and 2 bases at J, leaving 3 bases unmatched. This CDR3 is built from 15 residues. The CDR3 DNA reads TGTGCCTTGTGGGAGGTGCAAAGTAGTGATTGGATCAAGACGTTT. Encoded protein: CALWEVQSSDWIKTF.

Only a few counts were recorded for this clone. The chain recombines TRGV3 with TRGJP2. This CDR3 region has 14 residues. Germline CDR1 VTNTFY, CDR2 YDVSTARD (reference sequence). The trim removed 3 bases at V and 8 bases at J, leaving 9 bases unmatched. Here the CDR3 DNA reads TGTGCCACCTGGGACGGGGTGCGAGATTGGATCAAGACGTTT. Amino acid sequence: CATWDGVRDWIKTF.

The genes are TRGV3 and TRGJ1 or TRGJ2. This CDR3 region has 15 residues. Germline V lookup: CDR1 VTNTFY, CDR2 YDVSTARD (reference sequence). V was clipped by 2 bases and J by 2 bases; unmatched bases: 9. The CDR3 bases are TGTGCCACCTGGGACACTCCAGACCATTATTATAAGAAACTCTTT. Amino acids: CATWDTPDHYYKKLF.

V is TRGV8 and J is TRGJ1 or TRGJ2. V was pared by 2 bases and J by 9 bases, with 10 bases of the junction left unmatched. This CDR3 is built from 13 residues. Per germline, CDR1 VENAVY and CDR2 YDSYNSRV. CDR3 DNA: TGTGCCACCTGGGATATCTGCCCGATTAAGAAACTCTTT. Protein sequence: CATWDICPIKKLF.

The V gene is TRGV8, the J gene TRGJ1 or TRGJ2. Per germline, CDR1 VENAVY and CDR2 YDSYNSRV. The CDR3 contains 14 residues. Trimming removed 5 bases from V and 3 bases from J; junction bases left unmatched: 10. CDR3 nucleotide sequence: TGTGCCACCTGGGGACCTACCCTTTATTATAAGAAACTCTTT. Its protein product is CATWGPTLYYKKLF.

This clone was recorded many times. The sample carries other DNA sequences with the same CDR3. The chain recombines TRGV8 with TRGJ1 or TRGJ2. Germline assignment: CDR1 VENAVY and CDR2 YDSYNSRV. V was pared by 1 base and J by 3 bases, with 3 bases of the junction left unmatched. This CDR3 is 13 amino acids long. The CDR3 loop reads CATWDRTYYKKLF. CDR3 DNA sequence: TGTGCCACCTGGGATAGAACTTATTATAAGAAACTCTTT.

As for this clone: Other DNA sequences from this sample encode an identical CDR3 as well. V usage is TRGV4 and J usage is TRGJ1 or TRGJ2. Germline V CDR1 and CDR2: EGSTGY, YDSYTSSV. The CDR3 extends over 12 amino acids. Trimming removed 5 bases from V and 4 bases from J; junction bases left unmatched: 5. This chain's CDR3 is CATWGTYYKKLF. For the CDR3, the DNA is TGTGCCACCTGGGGCACGTATTATAAGAAACTCTTT.

The chain links TRGV8 to TRGJ1 or TRGJ2. The trim removed 4 bases at V and 8 bases at J, leaving 8 bases unmatched. This CDR3 region has 12 residues. Germline V lookup: CDR1 VENAVY, CDR2 YDSYNSRV. The CDR3 nucleotides are TGTGCCACCTGGGACCCGCGGGATAAGAAACTCTTT. This sequence encodes CATWDPRDKKLF.

The chain recombines TRGV9 with TRGJ1 or TRGJ2. After removal of 12 bases from V and 5 bases from J, the junction contained 7 bases not matched to a gene. The CDR3 runs 10 residues. Germline V gene sequence: CDR1 GITISATS, CDR2 ISYDGTV (reference sequence). CDR3 residues: CANVDYKKLF. The CDR3 DNA follows: TGTGCCAATGTGGATTATAAGAAACTCTTT.

The rearrangement joins TRGV5 to TRGJ1 or TRGJ2. This CDR3 contains 11 residues. CDR1 is VINAFY and CDR2 is YDVSNSKD in the germline V gene. Unmatched junction bases numbered 4, after V lost 6 bases and J lost 5 bases. The DNA for the CDR3 is TGTGCCACCTGGCGTCATTATAAGAAACTCTTT. This codes for CATWRHYKKLF.